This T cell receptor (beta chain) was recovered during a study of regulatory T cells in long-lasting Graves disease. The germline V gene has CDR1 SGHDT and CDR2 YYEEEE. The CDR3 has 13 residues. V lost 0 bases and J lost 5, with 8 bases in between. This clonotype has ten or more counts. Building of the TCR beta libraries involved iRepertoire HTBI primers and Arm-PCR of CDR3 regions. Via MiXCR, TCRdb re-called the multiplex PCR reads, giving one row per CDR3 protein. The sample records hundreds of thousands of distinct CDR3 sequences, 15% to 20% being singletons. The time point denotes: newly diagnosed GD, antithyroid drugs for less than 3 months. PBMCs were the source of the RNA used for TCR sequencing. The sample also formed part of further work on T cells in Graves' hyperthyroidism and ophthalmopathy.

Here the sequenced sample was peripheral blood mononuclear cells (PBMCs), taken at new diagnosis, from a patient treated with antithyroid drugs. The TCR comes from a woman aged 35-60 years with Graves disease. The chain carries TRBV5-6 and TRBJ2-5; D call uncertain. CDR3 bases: TGTGCCAGCAGCTTGGACCATCGGGAGACCCAGTACTTC. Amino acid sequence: CASSLDHRETQYF. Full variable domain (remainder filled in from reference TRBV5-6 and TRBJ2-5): DAGVTQSPTHLIKTRGQQVTLRCSPKSGHDTVSWYQQALGQGPQFIFQYYEEEERQRGNFPDRFSGHQFPNYSSELNVNALLLGDSALYLCASSLDHRETQYFGPGTRLLVL.